This T cell receptor (beta chain) was recorded in a study of shared clonotypes between healthy human individuals. The CDR3 contains 15 residues. From germline, CDR1 is LGHNA and CDR2 YSLEER. With 1 base clipped from V and 1 base from J, the junction kept 3 bases outside the gene matches. This clone has a single count. TCRdb keeps only in-frame clones here, not all; method: immunoSEQ multiplex PCR. The sample records roughly 1,100,000 clones, about 77% being singletons. The sample consisted of memory CD4+ T cells sorted from blood. As for subset: CD45RA-negative fraction. The chain joins TRBV4-3 to TRBJ2-5, with 7 bases fitting TRBD1. The source of this sequence is a man younger than 35 in good health. CDR3 coding DNA: TGCGCCAGCAGCCAAGGACAGGGATCCCAAGAGACCCAGTACTTC. Protein product: CASSQGQGSQETQYF.